These 27 T cell receptor beta chains came from one sample sequenced in a study of blood T cell repertoires in COVID-19. The protocol was immunoSEQ multiplex PCR, while the TCRdb copy is restricted to in-frame clones and leaves out a portion. The sample holds approximately 210,000 clones, about 83% seen once. Sequencing used peripheral blood. The source is a man aged 50 or older with active or convalescent COVID-19.

V gene TRBV9 combines with J gene TRBJ1-4; D is undetermined. The CDR3 totals 15 residues. The V gene lost 0 bases and the J gene lost 8 bases, with 14 bases spanning the gap. CDR1 and CDR2 (germline): SGDLS, YYNGEE. The CDR3 loop is CASSVEGGLLEKLFF. CDR3 coding DNA: TGTGCCAGCAGCGTAGAGGGAGGGTTATTGGAAAAACTGTTTTTT.

The chain combines TRBV19 with TRBJ2-1, with D perhaps TRBD2 (6 bases). V lost 7 bases and J lost 5, with 12 bases in between. In germline, CDR1 is LNHDA, CDR2 SQIVND (reference sequence). The CDR3 has 13 amino acids. The CDR3 nucleotides read TGTGCCAGTATGGCTAGCGACCACAATGAGCAGTTCTTC. This codes for CASMASDHNEQFF.

The gene calls are TRBV6-5 and TRBJ2-3; 9 bases match TRBD1. Germline assignment: CDR1 MNHEY and CDR2 SVGAGI. J lost 3 bases, V lost 6 bases, and 7 bases had no gene match. This CDR3 is 15 amino acids long. CDR3 nucleotides: TGTGCCAGCAGGACTTGGACAGGGGCGACAGATACGCAGTATTTT. This translates into CASRTWTGATDTQYF.

The chain has TRBV12-3 or TRBV12-4 and TRBJ1-5; D is uncertain. The germline V and J ends were trimmed by 6 bases and 3 bases, with 9 bases remaining between them. The CDR3 has 13 residues. The CDR3 spells CASSSRDNQPQHF. For the CDR3, the DNA is TGTGCCAGCAGCAGCCGGGACAATCAGCCCCAGCATTTT.

The V call is TRBV10-1, the J call TRBJ2-1; the match to TRBD2 covers 8 bases. The V and J ends lost 10 bases and 8 bases, in that order; junction bases with no gene match: 10. This CDR3 contains 13 residues. The germline CDR1 and CDR2 sequences are WNHNN and SYGVQD (reference sequence). The CDR3 spells CATGTSGLHEQFF. DNA for the CDR3: TGCGCCACCGGGACTAGTGGTTTGCATGAGCAGTTCTTC.

The V gene is TRBV3-1 (or the pseudogene TRBV3-2), the J gene TRBJ2-7; 12 bases align to TRBD2. V lost 4 bases, J lost 2 bases, and 6 bases stayed unmatched. This CDR3 has 16 residues. CDR1 and CDR2 from the germline V gene are LGHDT and YNNKEL (reference sequence). In DNA form, the CDR3 reads TGTGCCAGCAGCCTTGATCTAGCGGGAGGGGCCTACGAGCAGTACTTC. Protein sequence: CASSLDLAGGAYEQYF.

This clone was seen a single time. The chain joins TRBV29-1 to TRBJ2-7, with TRBD1 as a possible D gene (6 bases). The germline gives CDR1 SQVTM, CDR2 ANQGSEA. V lost 7 bases and J 2 bases, leaving 12 bases between the germline ends. The CDR3 extends over 12 amino acids. CDR3 bases: TGCAGCGCTTACAGGGAGCCCTACGAGCAGTACTTC. This codes for CSAYREPYEQYF.

In DNA, the CDR3 is TGCGCCAGCAGCTTTAACGGGGGTGATTACAATGAGCAGTTCTTC. Translation: CASSFNGGDYNEQFF. This chain connects TRBV5-1 to TRBJ2-1; possibly TRBD2 for D (6 bases). This CDR3 comprises 15 residues. Trimming shortened V by 2 bases and J by 4 bases, and 13 bases separated the two germline ends. In germline, CDR1 is SGHRS, CDR2 YFSETQ.

Only one count was recorded for this clone. The rearrangement joins TRBV7-9 to TRBJ2-1, with 13 nucleotides matching TRBD2. With 8 bases clipped from V and 7 bases from J, the junction kept 14 bases outside the gene matches. There are 17 residues in the CDR3. Germline V CDR1 and CDR2: SEHNR, FQNEAQ (reference sequence). The CDR3 DNA follows: TGTGCCAGCTCCGCCCCGGGACTAGCGGGACCTCGGAATGAGCAGTTCTTC. It is translated as CASSAPGLAGPRNEQFF. The variable domain in full, completed from reference TRBV7-9 and TRBJ2-1, reads DTGVSQNPRHKITKRGQNVTFRCDPISEHNRLYWYRQTLGQGPEFLTYFQNEAQLEKSRLLSDRFSAERPKGSFSTLEIQRTEQGDSAMYLCASSAPGLAGPRNEQFFGPGTRLTVL.

V is TRBV19 and J is TRBJ1-3; D might be TRBD1 (6 bases). Trimming removed 7 bases from V and 0 bases from J, with 28 bases in between. Germline CDR1 and CDR2: LNHDA and SQIVND (reference sequence). The CDR3 is made up of 20 amino acids. The CDR3 sequence: CASMSKFGDKFLSSGNTIYF. CDR3 in DNA: TGTGCCAGTATGAGTAAATTTGGGGACAAATTTTTGAGCTCTGGAAACACCATATATTTT.

The genes are TRBV5-1 and TRBJ2-3, with 8 bases identical to TRBD1. This CDR3 region has 15 residues. Trimming at V came to 3 bases and at J to 5 bases, leaving 8 bases not matched to a gene. Looked up from germline, CDR1 is SGHRS and CDR2 is YFSETQ. The CDR3 protein is CASSWTDRDVDTQYF. In nucleotides, the CDR3 is TGCGCCAGCAGCTGGACGGACAGGGATGTAGATACGCAGTATTTT.

This clone was found a few times. The rearrangement uses TRBV27 and TRBJ1-1, with D possibly TRBD1 on 6 matching bases. The CDR3 spans 16 residues. CDR1 and CDR2 from the germline V gene are MNHEY and SMNVEV (reference sequence). V was trimmed by 7 bases and J by 5 bases, leaving 23 bases between them. CDR3 bases: TGTGCCAGCAACCCCCATACCACAGGGCCGGGGACTGAAGCTTTCTTT. It yields the protein CASNPHTTGPGTEAFF.

The CDR3 here is CASSVGAGGLINEQFF. CDR3 bases: TGTGCCAGCAGCGTAGGGGCAGGGGGCTTGATTAATGAGCAGTTCTTC. The chain has TRBV9 and TRBJ2-1, with 8 bases identical to TRBD1. The junction had 9 bases not matched to a gene; V was cut back by 0 bases and J by 7 bases. The CDR3 runs 16 residues. Germline V gene lookup returns CDR1 SGDLS and CDR2 YYNGEE.

This rearrangement joins TRBV27 to TRBJ1-2, with D possibly TRBD1 on 6 matching bases. Trimming stripped 2 bases from V and 5 bases from J, with 9 bases between. Germline CDR1 reads MNHEY; CDR2 reads SMNVEV (reference sequence). The length of the CDR3 is 13 residues. This CDR3 reads CASSLGGRYGYTF. CDR3 in DNA: TGTGCCAGCAGTTTAGGGGGCAGGTATGGCTACACCTTC.

The J gene is TRBJ1-1, the V gene TRBV10-2; 8 nucleotides agree with TRBD1. The V gene end was trimmed by 9 bases and the J gene end by 5 bases; junction bases not matched to a gene: 8. This CDR3 comprises 13 residues. CDR1 WSHSY and CDR2 SAAADI come from the germline V gene. CDR3 sequence reads: CASRTGPGTEAFF. DNA for the CDR3: TGCGCCAGTCGGACAGGGCCGGGTACTGAAGCTTTCTTT.

The V call is TRBV2, the J call TRBJ2-3; 8 bases align to TRBD1. In germline, CDR1 is SNHLY, CDR2 FYNNEI. V lost 6 bases to trimming and J lost 3 bases; unmatched junction nucleotides: 8. The CDR3 covers 15 residues. The CDR3 is CASRQTGTGTDTQYF. CDR3 sequence (DNA): TGTGCCAGCAGACAAACCGGGACAGGTACAGATACGCAGTATTTT.

J is TRBJ2-1 and V is TRBV5-1; D call uncertain. The CDR3 has 13 residues. CDR1 and CDR2 from the germline V gene are SGHRS and YFSETQ. V lost 7 bases and J 7 bases, leaving 15 bases between the germline ends. The CDR3 bases are TGCGCCAGCCGTGGCTCCGAATGGAATGAGCAGTTCTTC. Amino acids: CASRGSEWNEQFF.

As for this clone: Other nucleotide sequences in the sample specify the same CDR3. The chain has TRBV9 and TRBJ2-7; 7 nucleotides align to TRBD1. The CDR3 contains 13 residues. CDR1 and CDR2 from the germline V gene are SGDLS and YYNGEE. Trimming at V came to 0 bases and at J to 7 bases, leaving 4 bases not matched to a gene. DNA for the CDR3: TGTGCCAGCAGCGTAGCAGGGGGTGGGGAGCAGTACTTC. Protein sequence: CASSVAGGGEQYF.

The gene calls are TRBV4-1 and TRBJ2-7; D perhaps matches TRBD1 (5 bases). The CDR3 consists of 13 residues. The germline V and J ends were trimmed by 0 bases and 4 bases, with 7 bases remaining between them. The germline CDR1 and CDR2 sequences are MGHRA and YSYEKL. The CDR3 is CASSQDRTYEQYF. CDR3 coding DNA: TGCGCCAGCAGCCAAGATCGGACATACGAGCAGTACTTC.

The CDR3 region is CASSWGPGVAGGYTF. The CDR3 DNA sequence: TGTGCCAGCAGCTGGGGACCAGGGGTGGCTGGAGGCTACACCTTC. The V gene is TRBV5-4, the J gene TRBJ1-2, with TRBD1 as a possible D gene (6 bases). The CDR3 extends over 15 amino acids. The germline gives CDR1 SGHNT, CDR2 YYREEE (reference sequence). V gave up 3 bases and J gave up 8 bases, with 20 bases separating them.

This clone was detected once. The chain couples TRBV18 to TRBJ1-2; 8 bases match TRBD1. The CDR3 has 16 amino acids. CDR1 and CDR2 (germline): KGHSH, LQKENI. The ends lost 2 bases at V and 2 bases at J; junction bases unmatched: 7. The CDR3, as DNA: TGTGCCAGCTCACCAGGGGACAGGACGATAAACTATGGCTACACCTTC. It translates to CASSPGDRTINYGYTF.

On this clone: An end of the junction differs from the germline gene, which may be a read error. This sequence joins TRBV7-7 and TRBJ2-3; 7 bases map to TRBD1. Germline V CDR1 and CDR2: SSHAT, FNYEAQ (reference sequence). The length of the CDR3 is 15 residues. In DNA form, the CDR3 reads TGTGCTAGCAGCCCGGGACAGTCTAGCACAGATACGCAGTATTTT. Protein product: CASSPGQSSTDTQYF.

The chain has TRBV30 and TRBJ1-5; the match to TRBD1 covers 8 bases. Losses at the gene ends were 5 bases for V and 2 bases for J; bases not matched to a gene: 5. The CDR3 has 14 amino acids. Germline V CDR1 and CDR2: GTSNPN, SVGIG (reference sequence). The CDR3 DNA reads as TGTGCCTGGGACAGGGGAGGAGGCAATCAGCCCCAGCATTTT. Translation: CAWDRGGGNQPQHF.

The rearrangement uses TRBV28 and TRBJ1-5; the D gene is possibly TRBD1 (6 bases). Trimming shortened V by 2 bases and J by 4 bases, and 24 bases separated the two germline ends. This CDR3 has 19 residues. Germline V CDR1 and CDR2: MDHEN, SYDVKM. The CDR3 DNA sequence: TGTGCCAGCAGTTTACGTTGGGGGGGGCGGGGAGTGGGTAATCAGCCCCAGCATTTT. Amino acid sequence: CASSLRWGGRGVGNQPQHF.

The chain uses TRBV7-9 and TRBJ2-1; 10 bases fit TRBD1. V trimming: 5 bases; J trimming: 1 base; junction bases outside the gene matches: 5. Germline CDR1 is SEHNR and CDR2 is FQNEAQ (reference sequence). The CDR3 sequence is 16 residues long. The CDR3 DNA is TGTGCCAGCAGCGGGCGGACAGGGGGGTCCTACAATGAGCAGTTCTTC. As protein: CASSGRTGGSYNEQFF.

The V call is TRBV7-9, the J call TRBJ2-5; 7 bases fit TRBD1. V lost 5 bases, J lost 4 bases, and 19 bases stayed unmatched. This CDR3 is built from 18 residues. CDR1 is SEHNR and CDR2 is FQNEAQ in the germline V gene (reference sequence). CDR3 sequence (DNA): TGTGCCAGCAGCCCCGCAAGGTGGTTCGAGGGGGCTACAGAGACCCAGTACTTC. This translates into CASSPARWFEGATETQYF.

This clone has more than one count but fewer than ten. The chain joins TRBV5-5 to TRBJ1-2; possible D gene TRBD1, 5 bases. Germline V lookup: CDR1 SGHKS, CDR2 YYEKEE (reference sequence). Between the trimmed V and J ends, which lost 4 bases and 7 bases, there was a span of 20 bases. This CDR3 has 15 residues. CDR3 nucleotide sequence: TGTGCCAGCAGCCCGGTGGGTTGGGGCGTTATTGGCTACACCTTC. It is translated as CASSPVGWGVIGYTF.